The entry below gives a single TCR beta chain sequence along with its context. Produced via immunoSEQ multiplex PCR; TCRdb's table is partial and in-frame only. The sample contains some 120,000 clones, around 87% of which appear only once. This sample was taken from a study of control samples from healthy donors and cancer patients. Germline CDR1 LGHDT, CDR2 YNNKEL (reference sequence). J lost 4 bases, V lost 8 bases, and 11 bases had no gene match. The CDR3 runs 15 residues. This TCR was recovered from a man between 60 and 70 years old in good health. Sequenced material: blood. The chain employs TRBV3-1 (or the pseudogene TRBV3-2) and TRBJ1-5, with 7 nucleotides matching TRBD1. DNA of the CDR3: TGTGCCAGCGCTCAACTACCAGGGGGGAATCAGCCCCAGCATTTT. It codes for CASAQLPGGNQPQHF.